This T cell receptor beta chain was obtained from a study of shared clonotypes between healthy human individuals. Naive CD8 isolation took CD45RO-negative cells positively selected for CCR7 and excluded terminally differentiated effector memory CD45RA+ cells. The protocol was immunoSEQ multiplex PCR, while the TCRdb copy is restricted to in-frame clones and leaves out a portion. The sample carries about 2.1 million clones, just over 90% recorded once. The V end lost 5 bases, the J end lost 8 bases, and 15 bases lay between the germline ends. Germline lookup yields CDR1 MDHEN and CDR2 SYDVKM. This CDR3 has 14 amino acids.

This clonotype was sampled from a man aged 18 to 30 in good health. Some clones in this sample may be carry-over from other donors' samples. Sequencing was carried out using naive CD8+ T cells from PBMCs. The rearrangement uses TRBV28 and TRBJ1-4; D remains ambiguous. The CDR3 DNA follows: TGTGCCAGCAGTCCCCGGGCAGTAGGAGAAAAACTGTTTTTT. This translates into CASSPRAVGEKLFF.